The clone carrying this TCR beta chain was recorded once. One end of the junction fails to match germline, which may point to a read error. Both blood RNA, taken from unsorted whole blood, and germline DNA were extracted. A primer matching the constant region was used to make TCR beta cDNA from approximately 0.45 ug of total RNA. Employing slightly modified ARM-PCR, three nested multiplex PCR rounds were run, and these gave rise to the TCR beta libraries. A C-beta reverse primer was combined with TRBV1-TRBV30 forward primers in the first two PCR rounds, and each round had 9 to 10 cycles. TCRdb recomputed calls from the multiplex PCR reads with MiXCR, one row per CDR3 protein. The sample shows 180,000 or so distinct CDR3 sequences, over 50% of them seen only once. This sample stems from a study of tumor-infiltrating lymphocytes in primary liver carcinoma. Germline lookup yields CDR1 SGHVS and CDR2 FQNEAQ. The CDR3 runs to 14 residues.

The specimen was peripheral blood. The V and J genes are TRBV7-8 and TRBJ2-1, with D tentatively TRBD2 (5 bases). This TCR was sampled from a man in his forties with primary liver carcinoma and hepatitis B virus infection. The CDR3 spells CTSSLSPPGLEQFF. The CDR3 nucleotides read TGTACCAGCAGCTTATCTCCTCCGGGATTGGAGCAGTTCTTC. Based on the CDR3 plus reference TRBV7-8 and TRBJ2-1, the full variable domain is GAGVSQSPRYKVAKRGQDVALRCDPISGHVSLFWYQQALGQGPEFLTYFQNEAQLDKSGLPSDRFFAERPEGSVSTLKIQRTQQEDSAVYLCTSSLSPPGLEQFFGPGTRLTVL.